Listed below are T cell receptor beta chains from one sample, sequenced in a study of human T cells and chemical hapten exposure. MiXCR, applied by TCRdb to the RACE reads, yields one record per CDR3 protein. This table holds about 260,000 distinct CDR3 sequences, about 9% found once. Sequenced here: whole blood, sampled in connection with sensitization to the hapten diphenylcyclopropenone (DPC). The receptors were gathered from a woman aged 40 to 50 with alopecia areata. Some clones in this sample may be carry-over from other donors' samples. Both conserved end residues are part of each CDR3. Fields, in order: clone size, V gene, D gene, J gene, CDR3 protein, CDR3 DNA. The D gene is left open where the match is weak. Clone size is stated in some rows and not others, as once, few, many or a class when expanded.

>NA|TRBV7-2|TRBD2|TRBJ2-5
CASSLAASGSMETQYF
TGTGCCAGCAGCTTAGCCGCTAGCGGGAGTATGGAGACCCAGTACTTC
>NA|TRBV6-5|TRBD1|TRBJ2-7
CASSYRDSSYEQYF
TGTGCCAGCAGTTACCGGGACAGCTCCTACGAGCAGTACTTC
>many|TRBV7-9|NA|TRBJ2-3
CASSFKDTQYF
TGTGCCAGCAGCTTCAAAGATACGCAGTATTTT
>NA|TRBV28|NA|TRBJ1-2
CASARLNYGYTF
TGTGCCAGTGCACGGCTGAACTATGGCTACACCTTC
>few|TRBV7-3|TRBD1|TRBJ2-5
CASSPAGGQETQYF
TGTGCCAGCAGCCCGGCAGGGGGCCAAGAGACCCAGTACTTC
>NA|TRBV20-1|TRBD2|TRBJ2-3
CSAFSGRVADTQYF
TGCAGTGCTTTTAGCGGGAGAGTAGCAGATACGCAGTATTTT
>few|TRBV6-5|NA|TRBJ1-2
CASTEGYGYTF
TGTGCCAGCACTGAGGGTTATGGCTACACCTTC
>NA|TRBV7-6|NA|TRBJ2-7
CASSLALTERSYEQYF
TGTGCCAGCAGCTTAGCGTTAACAGAGCGCTCCTACGAGCAGTACTTC
>few|TRBV20-1|NA|TRBJ2-1
CSADQRLHNEQFF
TGCAGTGCAGACCAGCGACTCCACAATGAGCAGTTCTTC
>few|TRBV28|NA|TRBJ1-1
CASSWRSWMAEAFF
TGTGCCAGCAGCTGGCGATCCTGGATGGCTGAAGCTTTCTTT
>NA|TRBV4-3|NA|TRBJ1-3
CASSQDEIPLSDTIYF
TGCGCCAGCAGCCAAGATGAGATCCCCTTAAGTGACACCATATATTTT
>few|TRBV12-3/TRBV12-4|NA|TRBJ1-5
CASSPTPFGSNQPQHF
TGTGCCAGCAGCCCTACCCCCTTCGGGAGCAATCAGCCCCAGCATTTT
>NA|TRBV20-1|NA|TRBJ2-7
CSAPSAGSSYEQYF
TGCAGTGCCCCCTCGGCGGGGAGCTCCTACGAGCAGTACTTC
>few|TRBV5-6|NA|TRBJ2-7
CASSLALREYEQYF
TGTGCCAGCAGCTTGGCCCTACGGGAATACGAGCAGTACTTC
>few|TRBV27|TRBD1|TRBJ1-5
CASSLGTGVLQPQHF
TGTGCCAGCAGTTTGGGGACAGGGGTTTTACAGCCCCAGCATTTT
>few|TRBV5-1|NA|TRBJ2-5
CASSLQTGYIETQYF
TGCGCCAGCAGCTTGCAGACCGGCTACATAGAGACCCAGTACTTC
>NA|TRBV15|NA|TRBJ1-6
CATSRDAENSPLHF
TGTGCCACCAGCAGAGATGCAGAAAACTCACCCCTCCACTTT
>few|TRBV18|NA|TRBJ1-2
CASSLDLYGYTF
TGTGCCAGCTCACTCGATCTCTATGGCTACACCTTC
>NA|TRBV10-3|NA|TRBJ2-3
CAISDFWTGGETNTQYF
TGTGCCATCAGTGATTTTTGGACCGGAGGCGAGACGAATACGCAGTATTTT
>few|TRBV21-1|NA|TRBJ1-6
CASNTRSYNSPLHF
TGTGCCAGCAACACCAGGTCCTATAATTCACCCCTCCACTTT
>many|TRBV12-3/TRBV12-4|NA|TRBJ2-1
CASTPPARSSYNEQFF
TGTGCCAGCACCCCCCCAGCCCGAAGCTCCTACAATGAGCAGTTCTTC
>many|TRBV6-2/TRBV6-3|NA|TRBJ2-1
CASSRDSHNEQFF
TGTGCCAGCAGCAGGGATTCCCACAATGAGCAGTTCTTC